This T cell receptor beta chain was sequenced for a study of T-cell reconstitution after alpha-beta-depleted transplantation in children. Researchers prepared the TCRbeta library using unique molecular identifiers, the study reports. A single record per CDR3 protein comes from TCRdb applying MiXCR to the PCR reads. The sample yields 440,000 or so distinct CDR3 sequences, approximately 10% seen once. There are many counts of this clonotype. Sequences were derived from PBMCs from the stem cell graft donor, sampled from the stem cell graft. The sequence derives from a human donor who donated a stem cell graft to a child with acute myeloid leukemia.

The CDR3 region has the DNA TGTGCCAGCAGCTTGGGAGCGGGAGAAGACAATGAGCAGTTCTTC. It translates to CASSLGAGEDNEQFF. The J gene is TRBJ2-1, the V gene TRBV5-8; 8 bases agree with TRBD2. Losses at the gene ends were 0 bases for V and 5 bases for J; bases not matched to a gene: 4. The CDR3 contains 15 residues. Germline lookup yields CDR1 SGHTS and CDR2 YDEGEE.